What follows is one T cell receptor (beta chain) and its context. The V end lost 0 bases, the J end lost 0 bases, and 6 bases lay between the germline ends. The germline CDR1 and CDR2 sequences are MRHNA and SNTAGT. This CDR3 is built from 15 residues. The sample belongs to a study of control samples from healthy donors and cancer patients. Clones were read by immunoSEQ multiplex PCR, and TCRdb kept only the in-frame ones, dropping some. This table has 170,000 or so clones, over 85% appearing once. This TCR was recovered from a middle-aged woman in good health. The sample was blood. V gene TRBV6-4 combines with J gene TRBJ2-1; D gene unclear. This CDR3 is CASSDSIGSYNEQFF. The CDR3, as DNA: TGTGCCAGCAGTGACTCGATTGGCTCCTACAATGAGCAGTTCTTC.